This paragraph reports one T cell receptor (beta chain). Trimming took off 6 bases at V and 5 bases at J, with 19 bases between the two ends. CDR1 is LNHDA and CDR2 is SQIVND in the germline V gene (reference sequence). The CDR3 runs 15 residues. This record comes from a study of T cells in Graves' hyperthyroidism and ophthalmopathy. Amplification of TCR beta CDR3 regions used RNA as the template. First-round RT-PCR targeting the TCR CDR3 was performed with the HTBI primer set. Each CDR3 protein is one row after TCRdb ran MiXCR on the multiplex PCR reads. The data hold over 700,000 distinct CDR3 sequences, with roughly a sixth observed a single time.

This clonotype was sampled from a woman in her fifties or sixties with Graves' hyperthyroidism that later progressed to Graves' ophthalmopathy. The sequencing sample was made of blood. V and J are TRBV19 and TRBJ1-1, with no clear D. CDR3 coding DNA: TGTGCCAGTAGCCCCTTTGGAGGGCTTGAAACTGAAGCTTTCTTT. Protein sequence: CASSPFGGLETEAFF.